This entry features one T cell receptor beta chain sequence. The source of the sample is a study of blood T cell repertoires in COVID-19. Authors' data handling: Amplifying reference gene primers gave estimates of nucleated cell counts. The assay was immunoSEQ multiplex PCR, and TCRdb's table has in-frame clones only and misses some. V and J calls and clone size are given by that table; D and trimming were obtained from the DNA. Among about 140,000 clones, 85% to 90% were seen once, and the ten largest hold 9.5% to 12%. Trimming cost V 4 bases and J 7 bases; bases outside gene matches: 8. The length of the CDR3 is 14 residues. Germline values: CDR1 MNHEY, CDR2 SVGAGI.

The chain employs TRBV6-5 and TRBJ1-2, with TRBD1 matching over 8 bases. The material sequenced was peripheral blood. The clonotype originates from a woman of 80 years or more with acute or convalescent COVID-19. In DNA form, the CDR3 reads TGTGCCAGCAGTTTATACCGGACAGGGCTTGGCTACACCTTC. As protein: CASSLYRTGLGYTF.